The 32 T cell receptor beta chains in this list originate from one sample, sequenced in a study of T-cell memory formation after mild COVID-19. TCRdb analysed the 5' RACE reads with MiXCR anew, one entry per CDR3 protein. The data contain a few hundred thousand distinct CDR3 sequences, roughly 21% of them singletons. The sequenced sample was PBMCs or a T cell subset sorted from them (not recorded which). These receptors were obtained from an adult woman who had mild COVID-19 (a few samples of this study predate the infection). Cell type and time point are not known.

This clonotype was found once. The rearrangement links TRBV10-3 to TRBJ1-1, with D unresolved. V dropped 2 bases and J dropped 0 bases, with 19 bases sitting between them. The length of the CDR3 is 18 residues. The germline V gene encodes CDR1 ENHRY and CDR2 SYGVKD. The CDR3 spells CAISETEKGRHMNTEAFF. The CDR3 DNA follows: TGTGCCATCAGTGAGACAGAAAAAGGACGGCACATGAACACTGAAGCTTTCTTT.

The rearrangement uses TRBV12-3 or TRBV12-4 and TRBJ1-1; possibly TRBD1 for D (5 bases). V was pared by 6 bases and J by 4 bases, with 9 bases between. CDR3 length equals 12 residues. CDR3 protein: CASSRGITEAFF. Here the CDR3 DNA reads TGTGCCAGCAGCCGGGGGATCACTGAAGCTTTCTTT.

The chain links TRBV19 to TRBJ1-4, with 7 positions matching TRBD1. V lost 4 bases, J lost 4 bases, and 6 bases stayed unmatched. The CDR3 runs 15 residues. CDR1 and CDR2 (germline): LNHDA, SQIVND (reference sequence). CDR3 DNA sequence: TGTGCCAGTAGTACCCCGACAGGGCTTAATGAAAAACTGTTTTTT. Its translation is CASSTPTGLNEKLFF.

This chain uses TRBV4-1 with TRBJ1-4, with D perhaps TRBD1 (5 bases). Germline assignment: CDR1 MGHRA and CDR2 YSYEKL. This CDR3 has 14 amino acids. Between the trimmed V and J ends, which lost 5 bases and 5 bases, there was a span of 12 bases. CDR3 residues: CASSMGPTNEKLFF. In nucleotides, the CDR3 is TGCGCCAGCAGCATGGGACCGACGAATGAAAAACTGTTTTTT.

This clonotype has only a few counts. The rearrangement uses TRBV19 and TRBJ2-7; TRBD1 matches at 7 bases. Germline CDR1 and CDR2: LNHDA and SQIVND (reference sequence). The V and J ends lost 9 bases and 1 base, in that order; junction bases with no gene match: 6. The CDR3 has 13 amino acids. CDR3 DNA: TGTGCCAGCACCGGGACAGAGTCCTACGAGCAGTACTTC. Translation: CASTGTESYEQYF.

The rearrangement joins TRBV3-1 to TRBJ2-1; 7 bases align to TRBD2. Per germline, CDR1 LGHDT and CDR2 YNNKEL (reference sequence). This CDR3 is 15 amino acids long. V gave up 1 base and J gave up 9 bases; unmatched junction bases: 9. The CDR3 reads CASSQGLAPVGEQFF. In DNA form, the CDR3 reads TGTGCCAGCAGCCAAGGACTAGCCCCCGTGGGTGAGCAGTTCTTC.

This clonotype was recorded a few times. The chain combines TRBV5-1 with TRBJ2-1, with TRBD2 matching over 7 bases. CDR1 is SGHRS, CDR2 YFSETQ, per germline. The CDR3 is 16 amino acids. With 1 base clipped from V and 3 bases from J, the junction kept 7 bases outside the gene matches. CDR3 protein: CASSLRAASGYNEQFF. DNA of the CDR3: TGCGCCAGCAGCTTGAGAGCAGCTAGCGGCTACAATGAGCAGTTCTTC.

This clonotype appeared a few times. The chain carries TRBV12-3 or TRBV12-4 and TRBJ1-5; D unclear. This CDR3 comprises 14 residues. V was clipped by 1 base and J by 2 bases, with 6 bases between them. The CDR3 spells CASSLGLGNQPQHF. The CDR3 nucleotides are TGTGCCAGCAGTTTAGGCCTGGGCAATCAGCCCCAGCATTTT.

V and J are TRBV24-1 and TRBJ1-5; 8 bases are shared with TRBD1. The junction had 5 bases not matched to a gene; V was cut back by 7 bases and J by 7 bases. The V gene's germline CDR1 is KGHDR and CDR2 SFDVKD. This CDR3 is built from 13 residues. This CDR3 is CATSRGQGQPQHF. CDR3 bases: TGTGCCACCAGCAGGGGGCAAGGGCAGCCCCAGCATTTT.

This clonotype appeared a few times. This sequence joins TRBV18 and TRBJ1-2, with TRBD1 matching 7 bases. Germline V lookup: CDR1 KGHSH, CDR2 LQKENI. This CDR3 spans 15 amino acids. J was trimmed by 3 bases and V by 1 base; bases with no gene match: 5. The chain's CDR3 is CASSPQGANDYGYTF. DNA of the CDR3: TGTGCCAGCTCACCACAGGGGGCCAACGACTATGGCTACACCTTC.

The genes are TRBV27 and TRBJ2-1; TRBD1 aligns across 11 bases. Germline-derived CDR1 and CDR2 are MNHEY and SMNVEV (reference sequence). Trimming cost V 4 bases and J 6 bases; bases outside gene matches: 8. The CDR3 has 16 amino acids. CDR3 DNA sequence: TGTGCCAGCAGTTCCGGGACAGGGGGTGCAACCAATGAGCAGTTCTTC. Translated, it gives CASSSGTGGATNEQFF.

Ten or more counts support this clonotype. The chain employs TRBV9 and TRBJ2-1; D uncertain. The CDR3 covers 15 residues. Germline V CDR1 and CDR2: SGDLS, YYNGEE. V was clipped by 2 bases and J by 3 bases, with 12 bases between them. The CDR3 DNA sequence: TGTGCCAGCAGCGTGCAAGGTTCCCTCTACAATGAGCAGTTCTTC. Protein: CASSVQGSLYNEQFF.

This clonotype has only a few counts. The genes are TRBV20-1 and TRBJ2-7, with 8 bases aligning to TRBD1. From germline, CDR1 is DFQATT and CDR2 SNEGSKA (reference sequence). The CDR3 is 15 residues long. The J segment lost 5 bases and the V segment lost 0 bases, leaving 9 bases of the junction unmatched. The CDR3 spells CSARDLGQGYHEQYF. CDR3 coding DNA: TGCAGTGCTAGAGATCTCGGACAGGGTTACCACGAGCAGTACTTC.

V and J are TRBV20-1 and TRBJ2-1, with unresolved D. The CDR3 is made up of 15 amino acids. Germline-derived CDR1 and CDR2 are DFQATT and SNEGSKA (reference sequence). V lost 2 bases and J lost 7, with 18 bases in between. The CDR3, as DNA: TGCAGTGCTAGAAATCAGCAGCGCCTCGGGAATGAGCAGTTCTTC. As protein: CSARNQQRLGNEQFF.

This clonotype occurred many times. The chain links TRBV18 to TRBJ2-5; D possibly corresponds to TRBD2 (6 bases). V lost 4 bases, J lost 5 bases, and 11 bases lay in between. CDR3 length: 13 residues. From germline, CDR1 is KGHSH and CDR2 LQKENI. The CDR3 loop is CASSLGLRETQYF. The CDR3 nucleotides are TGTGCCAGCTCACTCGGACTAAGGGAGACCCAGTACTTC. Combining the CDR3 with reference TRBV18 and TRBJ2-5 gives the whole variable domain NAGVMQNPRHLVRRRGQEARLRCSPMKGHSHVYWYRQLPEEGLKFMVYLQKENIIDESGMPKERFSAEFPKEGPSILRIQQVVRGDSAAYFCASSLGLRETQYFGPGTRLLVL.

This sequence joins TRBV7-6 and TRBJ2-1; D is possibly TRBD2 (5 bases). The CDR3 covers 15 residues. V was cut by 10 bases and J by 0 bases, with 16 bases left in between. The germline V gene encodes CDR1 SGHVS and CDR2 FNYEAQ. CDR3 loop: CATSSPRDSYNEQFF. CDR3 DNA: TGTGCCACCTCCAGCCCTCGGGACTCCTACAATGAGCAGTTCTTC.

This clonotype was detected only a few times. V and J are TRBV5-1 and TRBJ2-5; either TRBD1 or TRBD2 may fit D (6 bases each). CDR1 SGHRS and CDR2 YFSETQ come from the germline V gene. V was shortened by 4 bases and J by 4 bases, with 17 bases between the two germline ends. This CDR3 spans 15 amino acids. In nucleotides, the CDR3 is TGCGCCAGCAGCCCTTCGGGGGCCTCAAGAGAGACCCAGTACTTC. This sequence encodes CASSPSGASRETQYF. Using reference TRBV5-1 and TRBJ2-5 for the parts outside the CDR3, the full variable domain is KAGVTQTPRYLIKTRGQQVTLSCSPISGHRSVSWYQQTPGQGLQFLFEYFSETQRNKGNFPGRFSGRQFSNSRSEMNVSTLELGDSALYLCASSPSGASRETQYFGPGTRLLVL.

This clonotype was recorded a few times. V and J are TRBV14 and TRBJ2-7; D might be TRBD1 (6 bases). Trimming shortened V by 4 bases and J by 2 bases, and 18 bases separated the two germline ends. CDR1 and CDR2 (germline): SGHDN, FVKESK. The CDR3 sequence is 16 residues long. CDR3 coding DNA: TGTGCCAGCAGCCGATGGGGTCAGGGGTCGACCTACGAGCAGTACTTC. It encodes CASSRWGQGSTYEQYF.

The V gene is TRBV24-1, the J gene TRBJ2-5; 10 bases are a match to TRBD2. CDR1 and CDR2 from the germline V gene are KGHDR and SFDVKD. CDR3 size: 15 residues. V trimming: 6 bases; J trimming: 2 bases; junction bases outside the gene matches: 5. CDR3 sequence reads: CATSFGAGGQETQYF. CDR3 DNA sequence: TGTGCCACCAGTTTTGGAGCGGGAGGGCAAGAGACCCAGTACTTC.

This clonotype was counted at least ten times. This CDR3 reads CSVVRADNEQFF. CDR3 nucleotide sequence: TGCAGCGTTGTACGGGCAGACAATGAGCAGTTCTTC. This chain uses TRBV29-1 with TRBJ2-1, with unresolved D. This CDR3 comprises 12 residues. Germline-derived CDR1 and CDR2 are SQVTM and ANQGSEA. Trimming took off 4 bases at V and 5 bases at J, with 9 bases between the two ends.

This chain connects TRBV12-3 or TRBV12-4 to TRBJ1-5; D gene ambiguous. The ends were cut back, 5 bases at V and 9 bases at J, with 14 bases in the middle. The CDR3 totals 13 residues. The CDR3 DNA sequence: TGTGCCAGCAGTCCCTCCCCGTTTATGCCCCAGCATTTT. It is translated as CASSPSPFMPQHF.

This clonotype has a handful of counts. This chain joins TRBV27 and TRBJ2-2, with 7 positions matching TRBD1. V shed 7 bases and J 1 base; nucleotides not matched to a gene: 3. CDR1 and CDR2 from the germline V gene are MNHEY and SMNVEV (reference sequence). The CDR3 has 14 residues. The CDR3 DNA sequence: TGTGCCAGCAATTACAGGGGGAACACCGGGGAGCTGTTTTTT. It translates to CASNYRGNTGELFF.

At least ten counts were recorded for this clonotype. This chain connects TRBV5-6 to TRBJ1-4; D not resolved. Deletions cut 1 base from V and 0 bases from J, with 13 bases between. CDR1 is SGHDT, CDR2 YYEEEE, per germline. The CDR3 extends over 17 amino acids. CDR3: CASSLFLGTATNEKLFF. The DNA of the CDR3 is TGTGCCAGCAGCTTGTTTTTGGGCACTGCAACTAATGAAAAACTGTTTTTT.

This clonotype showed up just a few times. The chain uses TRBV20-1 and TRBJ2-7, with TRBD2 matching 9 bases. The trim removed 6 bases at V and 2 bases at J, leaving 5 bases unmatched. The V gene's germline CDR1 is DFQATT and CDR2 SNEGSKA (reference sequence). This CDR3 has 13 amino acids. CDR3 in amino acids: CSALAGEAYEQYF. The CDR3 DNA reads as TGCAGTGCCTTAGCGGGGGAAGCCTACGAGCAGTACTTC.

This clonotype turned up a few times. The CDR3 nucleotides read TGTGCCAGCAGCCAAGAAGGGGGCTATGGCTACACCTTC. Encoded protein: CASSQEGGYGYTF. J is TRBJ1-2 and V is TRBV4-2; weak D call: TRBD1 (6 bases). V was shortened by 0 bases and J by 4 bases, with 6 bases between the two germline ends. Germline V gene sequence: CDR1 LGHNA, CDR2 YNFKEQ. This CDR3 has 13 residues.

The chain employs TRBV12-3 or TRBV12-4 and TRBJ2-7; D is ambiguous. Trimming removed 6 bases from V and 6 bases from J, with 9 bases in between. This CDR3 region has 11 residues. The CDR3 loop is CASRGRSEQYF. CDR3 nucleotide sequence: TGTGCCAGCAGGGGTCGTTCCGAGCAGTACTTC.

In its sample, this clonotype was seen many times. The chain's CDR3 is CASSDELAKNIQYF. CDR3 coding DNA: TGTGCCAGCAGTGACGAGCTAGCCAAAAACATTCAGTACTTC. V is TRBV7-9 and J is TRBJ2-4, with D unresolved. Germline V gene sequence: CDR1 SEHNR, CDR2 FQNEAQ (reference sequence). V lost 6 bases, J lost 0 bases, and 9 bases lay in between. The CDR3 has 14 residues. Full variable domain (rest looked up from reference TRBV7-9 and TRBJ2-4): DTGVSQNPRHKITKRGQNVTFRCDPISEHNRLYWYRQTLGQGPEFLTYFQNEAQLEKSRLLSDRFSAERPKGSFSTLEIQRTEQGDSAMYLCASSDELAKNIQYFGAGTRLSVL.

This clonotype was counted many times. The chain links TRBV20-1 to TRBJ2-7; D ambiguous. The germline V gene has CDR1 DFQATT and CDR2 SNEGSKA (reference sequence). The CDR3 covers 11 residues. Deletions cut 6 bases from V and 3 bases from J, with 9 bases between. The CDR3 DNA sequence: TGCAGTGCGTTACCGGGCTACGAGCAGTACTTC. It codes for CSALPGYEQYF.

This chain connects TRBV5-4 to TRBJ1-1; D perhaps matches TRBD1 (6 bases). The CDR3 extends over 21 amino acids. Germline lookup yields CDR1 SGHNT and CDR2 YYREEE (reference sequence). Trimming pared 3 bases from V and 1 base from J, leaving 31 bases between. The CDR3, as DNA: TGTGCCAGCAGCTCTCTCTATAGTTGGGTACCCGAGACAGGCACGAACACTGAAGCTTTCTTT. It translates to CASSSLYSWVPETGTNTEAFF.

V and J are TRBV11-3 and TRBJ1-1; D unresolved. Germline V gene lookup returns CDR1 SGHNT and CDR2 YENEEA. The V gene lost 1 base and the J gene lost 7 bases, with 10 bases spanning the gap. There are 13 residues in the CDR3. The CDR3 sequence: CASSLGGQFEAFF. For the CDR3, the DNA is TGTGCCAGCAGCTTAGGGGGTCAGTTTGAAGCTTTCTTT.

The CDR3 reads CASSLPVGFIAKNIQYF. The CDR3 region has the DNA TGTGCCAGCAGCTTGCCTGTTGGGTTTATAGCCAAAAACATTCAGTACTTC. V is TRBV5-6 and J is TRBJ2-4; D not resolved. V was trimmed by 1 base and J by 0 bases, leaving 14 bases between them. The CDR3 consists of 17 residues. CDR1 is SGHDT, CDR2 YYEEEE, per germline.

The sample holds a few counts of this clonotype. V usage is TRBV7-9 and J usage is TRBJ2-1; 7 nucleotides agree with TRBD2. This CDR3 is 17 amino acids long. Germline V gene data show CDR1 as SEHNR and CDR2 as FQNEAQ (reference sequence). Trimming cost V 4 bases and J 0 bases; bases outside gene matches: 9. Here the CDR3 DNA reads TGTGCCAGCAGCTCGGGAGGAGGGGCTAGCTCCTACAATGAGCAGTTCTTC. Its protein product is CASSSGGGASSYNEQFF.